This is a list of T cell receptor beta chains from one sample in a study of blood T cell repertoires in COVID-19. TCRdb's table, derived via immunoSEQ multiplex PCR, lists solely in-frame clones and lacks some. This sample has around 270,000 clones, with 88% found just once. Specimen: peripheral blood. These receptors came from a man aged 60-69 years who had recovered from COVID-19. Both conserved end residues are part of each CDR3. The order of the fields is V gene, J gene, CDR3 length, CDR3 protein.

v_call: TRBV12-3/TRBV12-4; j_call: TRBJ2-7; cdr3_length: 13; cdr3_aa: CASLDLAGYEQYF
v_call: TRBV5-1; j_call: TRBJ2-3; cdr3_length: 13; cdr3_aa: CASSFGHPDTQYF
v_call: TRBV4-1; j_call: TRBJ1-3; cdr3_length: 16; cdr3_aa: CASSTNLIGPGNTIYF
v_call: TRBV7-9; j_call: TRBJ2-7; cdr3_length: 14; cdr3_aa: CASSLAGGSYEQYF
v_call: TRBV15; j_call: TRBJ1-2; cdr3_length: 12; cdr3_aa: CATSRARDGYTF
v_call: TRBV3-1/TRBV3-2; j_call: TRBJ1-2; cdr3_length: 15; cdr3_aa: CASRVAGGDNYGYTF
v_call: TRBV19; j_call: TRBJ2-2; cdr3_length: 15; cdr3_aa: CASRPGQGAPGELFF
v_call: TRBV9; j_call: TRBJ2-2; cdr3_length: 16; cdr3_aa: CASSVGLAPNTGELFF
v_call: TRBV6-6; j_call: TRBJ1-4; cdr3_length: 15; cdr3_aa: CASSYSGQGSGKLFF
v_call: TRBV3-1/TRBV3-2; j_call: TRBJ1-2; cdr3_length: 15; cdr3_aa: CASSQEETVNYGYTF
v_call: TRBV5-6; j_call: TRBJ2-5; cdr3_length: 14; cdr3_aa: CASNPGVWGETQYF
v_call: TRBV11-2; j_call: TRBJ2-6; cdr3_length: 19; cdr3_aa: CASSLLQRGSGTGANVLTF
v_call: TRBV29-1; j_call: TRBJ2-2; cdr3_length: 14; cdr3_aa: CSVGGTAGTGELFF
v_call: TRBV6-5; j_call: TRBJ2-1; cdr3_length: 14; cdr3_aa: CASRPSGGADEQFF
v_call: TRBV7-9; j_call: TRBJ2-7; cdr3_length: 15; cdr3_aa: CASSLVGTGYNEQYF
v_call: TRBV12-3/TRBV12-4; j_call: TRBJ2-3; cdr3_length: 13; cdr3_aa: CASSLPGTDTQYF
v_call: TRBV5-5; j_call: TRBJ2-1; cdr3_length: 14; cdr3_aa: CASSLEWVGDEQFF
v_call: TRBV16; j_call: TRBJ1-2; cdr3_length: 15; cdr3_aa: CASSQSGQGNYGYTF
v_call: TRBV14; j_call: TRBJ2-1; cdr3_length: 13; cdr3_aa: CASSRGVYNEQFF
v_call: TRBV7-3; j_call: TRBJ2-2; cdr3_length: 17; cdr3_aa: CASSLGTGGSSTGELFF
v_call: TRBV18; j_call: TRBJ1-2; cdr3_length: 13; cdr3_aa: CASSPGRVDGYTF
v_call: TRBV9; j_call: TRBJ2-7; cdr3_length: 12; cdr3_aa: CASSGLSDEQYF
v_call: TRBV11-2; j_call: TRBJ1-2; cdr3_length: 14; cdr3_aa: CASSPGTGSAGYTF
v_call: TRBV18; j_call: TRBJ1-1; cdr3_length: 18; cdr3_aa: CASSPPVSPGNMNTEAFF
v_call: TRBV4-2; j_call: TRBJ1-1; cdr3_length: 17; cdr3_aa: CASSRTGQGAPVNEAFF
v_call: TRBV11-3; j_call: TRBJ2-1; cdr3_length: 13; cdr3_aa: CASSLAAGNEQFF